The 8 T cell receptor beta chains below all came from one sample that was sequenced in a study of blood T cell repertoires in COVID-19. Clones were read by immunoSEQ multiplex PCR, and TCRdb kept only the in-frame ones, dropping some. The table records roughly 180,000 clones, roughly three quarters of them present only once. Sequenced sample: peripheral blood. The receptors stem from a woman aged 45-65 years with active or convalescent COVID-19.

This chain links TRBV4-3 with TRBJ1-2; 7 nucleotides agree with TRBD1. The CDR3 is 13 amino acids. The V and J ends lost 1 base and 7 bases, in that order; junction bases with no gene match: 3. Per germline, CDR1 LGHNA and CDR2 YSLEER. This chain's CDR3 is CASSQGGGVGYTF. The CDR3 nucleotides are TGCGCCAGCAGCCAAGGAGGGGGCGTTGGCTACACCTTC.

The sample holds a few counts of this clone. The CDR3 DNA sequence: TGTGCCAGCAGTTTAAAGGGGTTTCGAACTAATCAGCCCCAGCATTTT. Protein sequence: CASSLKGFRTNQPQHF. The chain uses TRBV28 and TRBJ1-5, with D tentatively TRBD1 (5 bases). Germline CDR1 and CDR2: MDHEN and SYDVKM. V dropped 2 bases and J dropped 4 bases, with 15 bases sitting between them. The CDR3 loop spans 16 amino acids.

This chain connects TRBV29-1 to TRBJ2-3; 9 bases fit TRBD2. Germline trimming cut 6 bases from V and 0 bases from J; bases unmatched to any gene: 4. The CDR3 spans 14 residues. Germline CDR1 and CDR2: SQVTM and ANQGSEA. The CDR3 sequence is CSVATSGSTDTQYF. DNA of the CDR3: TGCAGCGTGGCTACTAGCGGGAGCACAGATACGCAGTATTTT.

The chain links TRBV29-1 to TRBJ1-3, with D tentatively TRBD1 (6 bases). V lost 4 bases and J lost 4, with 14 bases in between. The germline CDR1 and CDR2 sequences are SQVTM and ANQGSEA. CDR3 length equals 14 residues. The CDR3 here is CSVGFGGPGNTIYF. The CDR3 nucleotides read TGCAGCGTTGGGTTTGGGGGCCCCGGAAACACCATATATTTT.

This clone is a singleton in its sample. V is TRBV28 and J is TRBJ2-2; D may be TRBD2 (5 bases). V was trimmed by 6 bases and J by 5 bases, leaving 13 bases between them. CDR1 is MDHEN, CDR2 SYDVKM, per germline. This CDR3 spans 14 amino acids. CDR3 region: CASSRQAGTGELFF. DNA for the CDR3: TGTGCCAGCAGCAGGCAGGCGGGTACCGGGGAGCTGTTTTTT.

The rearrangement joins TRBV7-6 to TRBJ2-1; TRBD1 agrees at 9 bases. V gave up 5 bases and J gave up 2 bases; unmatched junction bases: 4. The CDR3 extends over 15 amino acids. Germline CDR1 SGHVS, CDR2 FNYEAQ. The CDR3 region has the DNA TGTGCCAGCAGCGCCGGGACAGGGACCTACAATGAGCAGTTCTTC. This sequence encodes CASSAGTGTYNEQFF.

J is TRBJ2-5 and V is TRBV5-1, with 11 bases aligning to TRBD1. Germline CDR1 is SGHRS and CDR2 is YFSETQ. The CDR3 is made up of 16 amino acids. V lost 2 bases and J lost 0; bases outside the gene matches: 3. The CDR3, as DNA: TGCGCCAGCAGCTTAGGGGGACAGGGGGACCAAGAGACCCAGTACTTC. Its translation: CASSLGGQGDQETQYF.

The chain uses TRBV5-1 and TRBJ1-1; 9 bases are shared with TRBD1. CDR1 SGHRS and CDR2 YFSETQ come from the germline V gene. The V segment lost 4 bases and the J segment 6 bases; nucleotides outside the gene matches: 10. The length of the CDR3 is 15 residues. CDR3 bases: TGCGCCAGCAGCGCGGGACAGGGCGCGCACTCTGAAGCTTTCTTT. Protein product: CASSAGQGAHSEAFF.